The 2 T cell receptor beta chains below all came from one sample that was sequenced in a study of identical twins. In TCRdb, the 5' RACE reads were re-called with MiXCR into one record per CDR3 protein. The table records 250,000 to 350,000 distinct CDR3 sequences, roughly 10% of them present only once. This sample was also put to use in a study of yellow fever vaccine responses in identical twins.

The sequenced sample consisted of CD8+ T cells sorted from blood. These receptors were taken from a woman aged 18-29 years in good health.

This clonotype came up many times. This sequence joins TRBV7-9 and TRBJ1-1, with 9 bases aligning to TRBD1. J gave up 6 bases and V 5 bases, and 10 bases lay outside the gene matches. Germline values: CDR1 SEHNR, CDR2 FQNEAQ (reference sequence). The CDR3 loop spans 15 amino acids. The CDR3 loop is CASSHRDREGAEAFF. CDR3 nucleotide sequence: TGTGCCAGCAGCCACCGGGACAGGGAAGGAGCTGAAGCTTTCTTT.

This sequence joins TRBV10-3 and TRBJ2-7; a weak D match, TRBD1 (7 bases). V shed 2 bases and J shed 7 bases, with 18 bases lying between them. The CDR3 consists of 15 residues. Germline values: CDR1 ENHRY, CDR2 SYGVKD. CDR3 DNA: TGTGCCATCAGTGAGCTTACGGAGGGGGCGCGTGAGCAGTACTTC. This encodes CAISELTEGAREQYF.